These T cell receptor beta chains were read from a single sample in a study of neoadjuvant anti-PD-1 for oral cavity cancer. Sequenced by immunoSEQ multiplex PCR; TCRdb stores in-frame clones only, minus some. The sample contains 11,000 to 15,000 clones, roughly three quarters of which appear only once. This sample comprised PBMCs, obtained after nivolumab (anti-PD-1) treatment. These receptors were obtained from a person aged 35-79 years with oral cavity squamous cell carcinoma. The CDR3 runs from the conserved cysteine through the conserved F or W. The D gene is left open where the match is weak. Part of the rows lack a size; the others show once, few, many or a class for expanded clones.

V	J	D	size	CDR3	DNA
TRBV5-8	TRBJ1-5	TRBD1	NA	CASSLDREQPQHF	TGTGCCAGCAGTCTCGACAGGGAACAGCCCCAGCATTTT
TRBV5-1	TRBJ2-5	TRBD2	NA	CASSPPRGSGGAFETQYF	TGCGCCAGCAGCCCGCCCCGGGGTAGCGGGGGGGCATTTGAGACCCAGTACTTC
TRBV28	TRBJ1-2	TRBD1	NA	CASRSTGTNYGYTF	TGTGCCAGCAGGTCGACAGGGACCAACTATGGCTACACCTTC
TRBV6-5	TRBJ2-7	NA	NA	CATQRGRGEQYF	TGTGCCACCCAGAGGGGAAGAGGCGAGCAGTACTTC
TRBV9	TRBJ1-1	NA	few	CASSARVRTEAFF	TGTGCCAGCAGCGCCCGGGTTAGGACTGAAGCTTTCTTT
TRBV10-3	TRBJ2-1	NA	few	CAISEGDEQFF	TGTGCCATCAGTGAGGGGGATGAGCAGTTCTTC
TRBV5-4	TRBJ2-3	NA	NA	CASSGRGPITDTQYF	TGTGCCAGCAGCGGGCGGGGGCCCATCACAGATACGCAGTATTTT
TRBV9	TRBJ1-6	NA	NA	CASSVAGRNSYNSPLHF	TGTGCCAGCAGCGTAGCTGGCCGAAACTCCTATAATTCACCCCTCCACTTT
TRBV13	TRBJ1-2	NA	NA	CASSSQKNYGYTF	TGTGCCAGCAGCTCACAGAAAAACTATGGCTACACCTTC
TRBV10-3	TRBJ1-2	TRBD1	NA	CAISETGVDGYTF	TGTGCCATCAGTGAGACAGGGGTCGACGGCTACACCTTC
TRBV18	TRBJ1-5	NA	NA	CASSLGRDQPQHF	TGTGCCAGCTCACTGGGAAGGGATCAGCCCCAGCATTTT
TRBV5-4	TRBJ2-1	TRBD1	once	CASSLGRTGSNEQFF	TGTGCCAGCAGCTTGGGGAGGACAGGGTCCAATGAGCAGTTCTTC
TRBV6-6	TRBJ1-4	TRBD1	NA	CASSTGTGRYEKLFF	TGTGCCAGCAGCACCGGGACAGGGCGATATGAAAAACTGTTTTTT
TRBV6-5	TRBJ2-7	TRBD2	NA	CASSYSSGAYEQYF	TGTGCCAGCAGTTATTCTAGCGGGGCCTACGAGCAGTACTTC
TRBV2	TRBJ1-1	TRBD1	few	CASSEFSGGRTEAFF	TGTGCCAGCAGTGAATTCTCAGGGGGTAGGACTGAAGCTTTCTTT
TRBV4-1	TRBJ1-2	TRBD1	few	CASSRGQLSYGYTF	TGCGCCAGCAGCCGGGGACAGCTTTCATATGGCTACACCTTC
TRBV6-6	TRBJ1-2	NA	NA	CASSPGPNYGYTF	TGTGCCAGCAGTCCCGGCCCGAACTATGGCTACACCTTC
TRBV2	TRBJ1-1	TRBD1	once	CASRLETGGYTEAFF	TGTGCCAGCAGATTAGAGACAGGGGGATACACTGAAGCTTTCTTT
TRBV11-3	TRBJ2-3	TRBD2	few	CASSTTSGDTDTQYF	TGTGCCAGCAGCACCACTAGCGGGGACACAGATACGCAGTATTTT
TRBV5-4	TRBJ2-7	TRBD1	NA	CASSPDRGREQYF	TGTGCCAGCAGCCCGGACAGGGGGCGCGAGCAGTACTTC
TRBV7-2	TRBJ2-3	TRBD2	NA	CASSLDAGLAGRSTDTQYF	TGTGCCAGCAGCTTAGACGCGGGACTAGCGGGGAGGAGCACAGATACGCAGTATTTT
TRBV6-1	TRBJ1-1	TRBD1	once	CASRFLIRGHTEAFF	TGTGCCAGCAGGTTCCTCATCAGGGGGCACACTGAAGCTTTCTTT
TRBV7-9	TRBJ2-2	NA	NA	CASSFGGRPGELFF	TGTGCCAGCAGCTTCGGGGGGCGCCCCGGGGAGCTGTTTTTT
TRBV9	TRBJ2-2	NA	few	CASSVGAGSSTGELFF	TGTGCCAGCAGCGTAGGCGCAGGGTCGAGCACCGGGGAGCTGTTTTTT
TRBV4-1	TRBJ2-7	NA	NA	CASSPLFTSFEQYF	TGCGCCAGCAGCCCACTATTCACTTCCTTCGAGCAGTACTTC
TRBV9	TRBJ1-5	TRBD1	NA	CASSRTGGVQPQHF	TGTGCCAGCAGCAGAACAGGGGGCGTTCAGCCCCAGCATTTT
TRBV5-8	TRBJ1-4	NA	NA	CASSLEQGLHEKLFF	TGTGCCAGCAGCTTGGAGCAGGGGTTACACGAAAAACTGTTTTTT
TRBV15	TRBJ2-7	TRBD1	few	CATSETGSEQYF	TGTGCCACCAGCGAGACAGGGAGCGAGCAGTACTTC
TRBV9	TRBJ2-1	NA	NA	CASSPAGWDANEQFF	TGTGCCAGCAGCCCCGCGGGTTGGGACGCCAATGAGCAGTTCTTC
TRBV11-1	TRBJ1-6	NA	NA	CASSLSGLHPLHF	TGTGCCAGCAGCTTATCAGGGCTCCATCCCCTCCACTTT